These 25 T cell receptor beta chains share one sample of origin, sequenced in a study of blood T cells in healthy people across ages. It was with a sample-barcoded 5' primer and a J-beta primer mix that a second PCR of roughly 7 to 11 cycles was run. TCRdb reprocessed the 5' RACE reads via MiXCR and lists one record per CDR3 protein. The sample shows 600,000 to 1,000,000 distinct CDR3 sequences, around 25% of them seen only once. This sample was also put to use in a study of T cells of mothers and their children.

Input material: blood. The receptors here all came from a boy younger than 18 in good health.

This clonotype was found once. The chain's CDR3 is CSASPTGYPFF. The CDR3 nucleotides read TGCAGTGCTAGCCCCACAGGGTACCCGTTCTTC. The rearrangement joins TRBV20-1 to TRBJ2-1, with D possibly matching TRBD1 (6 bases). The CDR3 runs to 11 residues. V was clipped by 3 bases and J by 15 bases, with 15 bases between them. The V gene's germline CDR1 is DFQATT and CDR2 SNEGSKA (reference sequence).

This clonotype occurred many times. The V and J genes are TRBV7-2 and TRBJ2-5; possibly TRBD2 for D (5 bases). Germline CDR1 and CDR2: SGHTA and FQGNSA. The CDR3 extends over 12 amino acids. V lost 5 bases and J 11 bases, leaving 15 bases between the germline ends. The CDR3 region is CASSRDGEGQYF. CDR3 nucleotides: TGTGCCAGCAGCCGAGATGGCGAGGGACAGTACTTC.

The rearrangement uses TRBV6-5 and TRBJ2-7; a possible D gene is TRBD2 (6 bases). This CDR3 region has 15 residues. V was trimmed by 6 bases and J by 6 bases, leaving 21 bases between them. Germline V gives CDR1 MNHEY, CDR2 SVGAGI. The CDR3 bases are TGTGCCAGCAGAAGGCGTCACGGAGTGGGAGGCGAGCAGTACTTC. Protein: CASRRRHGVGGEQYF.

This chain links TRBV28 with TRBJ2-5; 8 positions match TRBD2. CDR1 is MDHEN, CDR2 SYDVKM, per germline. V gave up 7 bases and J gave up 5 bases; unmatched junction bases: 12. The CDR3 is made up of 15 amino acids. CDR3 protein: CASMYGTSLGETQYF. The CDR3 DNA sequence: TGTGCCAGCATGTACGGGACTAGTCTGGGGGAGACCCAGTACTTC. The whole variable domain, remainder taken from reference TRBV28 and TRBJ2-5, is DVKVTQSSRYLVKRTGEKVFLECVQDMDHENMFWYRQDPGLGLRLIYFSYDVKMKEKGDIPEGYSVSREKKERFSLILESASTNQTSMYLCASMYGTSLGETQYFGPGTRLLVL.

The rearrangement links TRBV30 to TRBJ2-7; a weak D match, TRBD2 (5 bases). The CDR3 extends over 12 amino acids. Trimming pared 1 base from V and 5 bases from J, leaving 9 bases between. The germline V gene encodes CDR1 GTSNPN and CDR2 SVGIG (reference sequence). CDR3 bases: TGTGCCTGGAGTGACTCTAGCCACGAGCAGTACTTC. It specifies CAWSDSSHEQYF.

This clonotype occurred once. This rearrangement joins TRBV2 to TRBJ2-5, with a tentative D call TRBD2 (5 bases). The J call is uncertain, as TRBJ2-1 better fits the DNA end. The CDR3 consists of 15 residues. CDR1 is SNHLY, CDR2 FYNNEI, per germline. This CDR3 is CASSDEAGRGNEQFF. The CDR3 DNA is TGTGCCAGCAGTGATGAGGCAGGACGAGGGAATGAGCAGTTCTTC.

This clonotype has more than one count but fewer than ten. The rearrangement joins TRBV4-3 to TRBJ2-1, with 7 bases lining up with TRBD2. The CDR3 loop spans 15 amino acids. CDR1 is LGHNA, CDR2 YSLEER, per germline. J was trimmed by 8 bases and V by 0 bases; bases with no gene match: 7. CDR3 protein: CASSQDLLALDEQFF. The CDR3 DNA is TGCGCCAGCAGCCAAGATCTACTAGCGTTAGATGAGCAGTTCTTC.

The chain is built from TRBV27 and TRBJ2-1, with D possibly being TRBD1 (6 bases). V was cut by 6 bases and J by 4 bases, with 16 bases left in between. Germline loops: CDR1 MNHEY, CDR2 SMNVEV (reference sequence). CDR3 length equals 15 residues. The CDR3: CASSPVEGVYNEQFF. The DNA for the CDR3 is TGTGCCAGCAGCCCCGTCGAGGGGGTATACAATGAGCAGTTCTTC.

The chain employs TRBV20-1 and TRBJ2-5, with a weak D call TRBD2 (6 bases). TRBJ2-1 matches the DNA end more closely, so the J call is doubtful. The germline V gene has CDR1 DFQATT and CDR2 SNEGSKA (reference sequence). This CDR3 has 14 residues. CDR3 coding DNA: TGCAGTGCCCCCGGGGGTGGGCCGTACAATGAGCAGTTCTTC. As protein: CSAPGGGPYNEQFF.

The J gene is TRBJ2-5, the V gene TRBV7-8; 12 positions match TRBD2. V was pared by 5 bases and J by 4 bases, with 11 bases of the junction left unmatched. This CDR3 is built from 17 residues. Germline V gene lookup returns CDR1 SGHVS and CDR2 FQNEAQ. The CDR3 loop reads CASSGYLTSGRGETQYF. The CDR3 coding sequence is TGTGCCAGCAGCGGCTATCTGACTAGCGGGAGAGGAGAGACCCAGTACTTC.

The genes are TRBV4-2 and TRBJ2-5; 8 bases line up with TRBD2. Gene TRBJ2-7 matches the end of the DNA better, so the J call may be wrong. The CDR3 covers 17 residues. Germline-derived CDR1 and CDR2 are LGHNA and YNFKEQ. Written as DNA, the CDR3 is TGTGCCAGCAGCCCAACATTTACTAGCGGCAATCCCTACGAGCAGTACTTC. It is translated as CASSPTFTSGNPYEQYF.

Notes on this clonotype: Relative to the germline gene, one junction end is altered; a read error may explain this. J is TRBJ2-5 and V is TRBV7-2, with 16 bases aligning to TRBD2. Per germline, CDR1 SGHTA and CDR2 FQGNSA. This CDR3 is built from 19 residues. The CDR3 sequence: CASSSGTSGGDRRRETQYF. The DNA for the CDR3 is TGTGCCAGCAGCTCCGGGACTAGCGGGGGGGACCGGAGAAGAGAGACCCAATACTTC.

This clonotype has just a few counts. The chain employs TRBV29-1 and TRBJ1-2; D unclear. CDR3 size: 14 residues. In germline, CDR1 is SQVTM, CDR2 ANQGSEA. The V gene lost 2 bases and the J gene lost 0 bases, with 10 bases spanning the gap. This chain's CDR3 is CSVETLSANYGYTF. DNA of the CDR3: TGCAGCGTTGAAACCCTATCAGCTAACTATGGCTACACCTTC.

The CDR3 sequence: CASREAQGFYGYTF. The CDR3 nucleotides read TGTGCCAGCAGGGAGGCACAGGGATTCTATGGCTACACCTTC. V gene TRBV4-2 combines with J gene TRBJ1-2, with D perhaps TRBD1 (6 bases). CDR3 length equals 14 residues. CDR1 and CDR2 from the germline V gene are LGHNA and YNFKEQ. The V gene lost 6 bases and the J gene lost 4 bases, with 15 bases spanning the gap.

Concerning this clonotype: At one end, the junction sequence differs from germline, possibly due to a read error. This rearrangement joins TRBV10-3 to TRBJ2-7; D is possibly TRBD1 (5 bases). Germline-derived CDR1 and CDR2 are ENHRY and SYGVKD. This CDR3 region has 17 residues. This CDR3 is CAISGGQLPRNEYAQYF. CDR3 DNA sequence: TGTGCCATCAGTGGCGGACAATTGCCGCGCAACGAGTACGCGCAGTACTTC.

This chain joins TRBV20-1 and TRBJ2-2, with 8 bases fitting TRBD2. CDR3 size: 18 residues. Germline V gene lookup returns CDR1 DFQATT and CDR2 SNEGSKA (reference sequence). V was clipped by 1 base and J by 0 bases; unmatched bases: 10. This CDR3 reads CSARGVREGLANTGELFF. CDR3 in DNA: TGCAGTGCTAGAGGGGTTCGGGAGGGCCTTGCGAACACCGGGGAGCTGTTTTTT.

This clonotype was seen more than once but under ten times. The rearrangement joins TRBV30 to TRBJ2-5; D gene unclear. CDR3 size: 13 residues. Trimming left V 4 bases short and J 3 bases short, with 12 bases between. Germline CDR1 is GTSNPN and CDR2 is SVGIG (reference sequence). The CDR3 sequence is CAWKTTKEETQYF. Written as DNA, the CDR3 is TGTGCCTGGAAAACGACAAAAGAAGAGACCCAGTACTTC.

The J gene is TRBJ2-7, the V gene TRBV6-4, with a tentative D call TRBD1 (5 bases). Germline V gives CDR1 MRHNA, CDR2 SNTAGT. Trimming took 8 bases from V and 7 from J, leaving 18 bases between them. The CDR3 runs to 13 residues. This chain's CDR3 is CASRIPQGREQYF. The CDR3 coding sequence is TGTGCCAGCCGAATTCCCCAGGGAAGGGAGCAGTACTTC.

In nucleotides, the CDR3 is TGTGCCAGCAGCCAAGCGTCGGGACAAGGATTATACTACGAGCAGTACTTC. This sequence encodes CASSQASGQGLYYEQYF. The rearrangement links TRBV4-2 to TRBJ2-1, with TRBD1 as a possible D gene (6 bases). The end of the DNA is better explained by TRBJ2-7, so the J call may be wrong. Looked up from germline, CDR1 is LGHNA and CDR2 is YNFKEQ. There are 17 residues in the CDR3.

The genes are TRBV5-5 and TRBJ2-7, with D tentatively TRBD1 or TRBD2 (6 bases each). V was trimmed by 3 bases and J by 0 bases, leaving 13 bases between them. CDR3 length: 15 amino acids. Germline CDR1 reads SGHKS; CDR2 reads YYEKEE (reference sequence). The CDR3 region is CASSWGAGSSYEQYF. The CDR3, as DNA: TGTGCCAGCAGCTGGGGGGCCGGGAGCTCCTACGAGCAGTACTTC.

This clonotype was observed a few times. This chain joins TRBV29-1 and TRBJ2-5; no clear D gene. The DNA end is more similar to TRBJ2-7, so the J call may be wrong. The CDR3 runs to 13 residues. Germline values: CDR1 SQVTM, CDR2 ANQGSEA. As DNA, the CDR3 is TGCAGCGTTGGCTCACGGAATACCTACGAGCAGTACTTC. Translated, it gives CSVGSRNTYEQYF.

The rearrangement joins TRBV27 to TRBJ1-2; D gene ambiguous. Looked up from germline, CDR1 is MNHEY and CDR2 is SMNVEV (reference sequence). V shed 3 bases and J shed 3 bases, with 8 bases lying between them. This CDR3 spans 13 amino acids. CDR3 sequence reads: CASSLAGYYGYTF. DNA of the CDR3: TGTGCCAGCAGTTTGGCGGGTTACTATGGCTACACCTTC.

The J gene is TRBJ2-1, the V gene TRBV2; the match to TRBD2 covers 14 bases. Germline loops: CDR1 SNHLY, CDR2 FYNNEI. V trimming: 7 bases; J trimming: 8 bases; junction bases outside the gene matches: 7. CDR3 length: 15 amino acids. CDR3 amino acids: CASTRLAGGVDEQFF. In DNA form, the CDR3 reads TGTGCCAGCACCCGACTAGCGGGGGGGGTAGATGAGCAGTTCTTC.

The CDR3 spells CAISESAGEHYGYTF. The CDR3 DNA is TGTGCCATCAGTGAGTCGGCAGGGGAGCACTATGGCTACACCTTC. The V call is TRBV10-3, the J call TRBJ1-2; maybe TRBD1 (6 bases). This CDR3 spans 15 amino acids. With 0 bases removed from V and 3 bases from J, the gap between germline ends came to 11 bases. CDR1 and CDR2 (germline): ENHRY, SYGVKD.

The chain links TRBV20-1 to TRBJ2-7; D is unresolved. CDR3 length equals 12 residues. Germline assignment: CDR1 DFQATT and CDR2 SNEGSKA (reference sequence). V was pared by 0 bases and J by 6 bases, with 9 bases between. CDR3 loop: CSAREAAVEQYF. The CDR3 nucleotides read TGCAGTGCTAGAGAGGCCGCGGTCGAGCAGTACTTC.